These 32 T cell receptor beta chains share one sample of origin, sequenced in a study of long-term antiretroviral therapy in people with HIV. The immunoSEQ assay was v3.0, run at survey level. Measured with immunoSEQ multiplex PCR; TCRdb has only the in-frame clones, and not every one. The repertoire holds some 23,000 clones, 80% to 95% seen once, with over 8.5% in the top ten. This specimen was unsorted PBMCs, taken 7.6 years after starting antiretroviral therapy. The receptor source for this set is a woman in her thirties or forties with HIV.

This chain uses TRBV14 with TRBJ2-7; a weak D match, TRBD2 (6 bases). The germline V and J ends were trimmed by 0 bases and 2 bases, with 14 bases remaining between them. The CDR3 is 16 amino acids. Germline V CDR1 and CDR2: SGHDN, FVKESK. CDR3: CASSQEGWGEPYEQYF. The CDR3 DNA reads TGTGCCAGCAGCCAAGAAGGTTGGGGGGAACCCTACGAGCAGTACTTC.

The chain combines TRBV7-2 with TRBJ1-1, with 8 bases matching TRBD1. Germline V gives CDR1 SGHTA, CDR2 FQGNSA. V was pared by 5 bases and J by 0 bases, with 5 bases of the junction left unmatched. The CDR3 covers 15 residues. For the CDR3, the DNA is TGTGCCAGCAGCACGAGGACAGGGCTGAACACTGAAGCTTTCTTT. Its protein is CASSTRTGLNTEAFF.

The rearrangement uses TRBV19 and TRBJ1-5; 11 nucleotides align to TRBD1. From germline, CDR1 is LNHDA and CDR2 SQIVND (reference sequence). Trimming removed 4 bases from V and 5 bases from J; junction bases left unmatched: 7. The CDR3 runs 16 residues. The CDR3 bases are TGTGCCAGTAGTACGCGGACAGGGGGCTACCATCAGCCCCAGCATTTT. This codes for CASSTRTGGYHQPQHF.

The V and J genes are TRBV10-3 and TRBJ1-5; tentatively, D is TRBD1 (5 bases). Trimming cost V 6 bases and J 3 bases, with 9 bases left between them. This CDR3 comprises 13 residues. CDR1 and CDR2 (germline): ENHRY, SYGVKD. CDR3 sequence (DNA): TGTGCCATCAGAGGGGATGACAATCAGCCCCAGCATTTT. Translated, it gives CAIRGDDNQPQHF.

The rearrangement links TRBV4-1 to TRBJ2-7, with 9 positions matching TRBD2. The J segment lost 6 bases and the V segment lost 0 bases, leaving 9 bases of the junction unmatched. Germline V lookup: CDR1 MGHRA, CDR2 YSYEKL. The CDR3 extends over 16 amino acids. CDR3 loop: CASSQDPRGGASEQYF. The CDR3 DNA follows: TGCGCCAGCAGCCAAGATCCGCGCGGGGGGGCCTCCGAGCAGTACTTC.

The chain has TRBV19 and TRBJ2-4, with D tentatively TRBD2 (6 bases). The CDR3 is 13 residues long. V was cut by 5 bases and J by 7 bases, with 12 bases left in between. CDR1 LNHDA and CDR2 SQIVND come from the germline V gene (reference sequence). The CDR3 DNA reads as TGTGCCAGTAGTTTCCCCAGCGGGAACATTCAGTACTTC. This sequence encodes CASSFPSGNIQYF.

The chain is built from TRBV18 and TRBJ1-6; perhaps TRBD1 as D (6 bases). Deletions cut 2 bases from V and 6 bases from J, with 11 bases between. The germline V gene encodes CDR1 KGHSH and CDR2 LQKENI. This CDR3 has 15 amino acids. CDR3 loop: CASSPGQLSNSPLHF. As DNA, the CDR3 is TGTGCCAGCTCACCAGGACAGTTATCTAATTCACCCCTCCACTTT.

DNA for the CDR3: TGTGCCAGCAGCGCCGCTGGGGGATCGTTCGAGACCCAGTACTTC. This codes for CASSAAGGSFETQYF. The V call is TRBV5-5, the J call TRBJ2-5; D may correspond to TRBD1 or TRBD2 (5 bases each). This CDR3 region has 15 residues. In germline, CDR1 is SGHKS, CDR2 YYEKEE (reference sequence). Trimming left V 4 bases short and J 5 bases short, with 18 bases between.

The V gene is TRBV2, the J gene TRBJ2-5, with unresolved D. The CDR3 runs to 14 residues. Trimming shortened V by 0 bases and J by 2 bases, and 7 bases separated the two germline ends. Germline CDR1 is SNHLY and CDR2 is FYNNEI. CDR3: CASSEAVLQETQYF. In nucleotides, the CDR3 is TGTGCCAGCAGTGAAGCCGTCCTACAAGAGACCCAGTACTTC.

The rearrangement uses TRBV19 and TRBJ1-3, with 8 bases matching TRBD1. Germline V gene lookup returns CDR1 LNHDA and CDR2 SQIVND (reference sequence). V was clipped by 5 bases and J by 2 bases; unmatched bases: 5. CDR3 length: 15 residues. The CDR3 DNA reads TGTGCCAGTAGTGCACAGGGGGGAGCTGGAAACACCATATATTTT. Its translation: CASSAQGGAGNTIYF.

The genes are TRBV6-5 and TRBJ2-3, with 10 bases aligning to TRBD2. V was clipped by 8 bases and J by 12 bases; unmatched bases: 11. This CDR3 contains 13 residues. The V gene's germline CDR1 is MNHEY and CDR2 SVGAGI. The CDR3 DNA is TGTGCCAGCGCCCTAGCGGGGGCCCCGACACAGTATTTT. Translation: CASALAGAPTQYF.

This chain uses TRBV5-4 with TRBJ2-2, with 12 nucleotides matching TRBD2. Germline V gives CDR1 SGHNT, CDR2 YYREEE (reference sequence). Germline trimming cut 2 bases from V and 6 bases from J; bases unmatched to any gene: 2. The CDR3 spans 15 residues. The CDR3 protein is CASSLLAGGPGELFF. The CDR3 coding sequence is TGTGCCAGCAGCTTACTAGCGGGGGGCCCCGGGGAGCTGTTTTTT.

The V call is TRBV29-1, the J call TRBJ1-1; possibly TRBD1 for D (6 bases). CDR1 and CDR2 (germline): SQVTM, ANQGSEA. The CDR3 length is 13 residues. The V gene lost 7 bases and the J gene lost 5 bases, with 17 bases spanning the gap. Here the CDR3 reads CSGGGRGETEAFF. CDR3 DNA: TGCAGCGGTGGGGGGCGCGGGGAGACTGAAGCTTTCTTT.

The chain is built from TRBV4-1 and TRBJ1-3; TRBD1 might be the D (5 bases). Trimming removed 5 bases at V and 8 bases at J, with 22 bases between. This CDR3 has 16 residues. Germline assignment: CDR1 MGHRA and CDR2 YSYEKL. In DNA form, the CDR3 reads TGCGCCAGCAGCAGCGCCGGGACCCGGAGGGGAGACACCATATATTTT. It codes for CASSSAGTRRGDTIYF.

This clone was detected once. The chain joins TRBV2 to TRBJ2-2; no reliable D call. The CDR3 runs 16 residues. Between the trimmed V and J ends, which lost 3 bases and 0 bases, there was a span of 11 bases. Germline V gene lookup returns CDR1 SNHLY and CDR2 FYNNEI. The CDR3 is CASSDLSWTNTGELFF. CDR3 bases: TGTGCCAGCAGTGACCTTTCCTGGACGAACACCGGGGAGCTGTTTTTT.

The chain links TRBV7-2 to TRBJ1-1, with D possibly matching TRBD1 (6 bases). V lost 3 bases to trimming and J lost 1 base, with 9 bases between them. The V gene's germline CDR1 is SGHTA and CDR2 FQGNSA. The CDR3 is 14 amino acids. CDR3 protein: CASSFNRENTEAFF. For the CDR3, the DNA is TGTGCCAGCAGCTTTAACAGGGAGAACACTGAAGCTTTCTTT.

The rearrangement uses TRBV9 and TRBJ1-1; no clear D gene. CDR1 is SGDLS and CDR2 is YYNGEE in the germline V gene. Deletions cut 0 bases from V and 5 bases from J, with 17 bases between. This CDR3 is 16 amino acids long. CDR3 coding DNA: TGTGCCAGCAGCGTAGGGGTGGTACTGGGCGGTACTGAAGCTTTCTTT. It encodes CASSVGVVLGGTEAFF. Combining the CDR3 with reference TRBV9 and TRBJ1-1 gives the whole variable domain DSGVTQTPKHLITATGQRVTLRCSPRSGDLSVYWYQQSLDQGLQFLIQYYNGEERAKGNILERFSAQQFPDLHSELNLSSLELGDSALYFCASSVGVVLGGTEAFFGQGTRLTVV.

The chain employs TRBV7-3 and TRBJ2-2; D not certain. Germline CDR1 reads SGHTA; CDR2 reads FQGTGA. This CDR3 has 15 amino acids. V was pared by 2 bases and J by 1 base, with 8 bases between. The CDR3 sequence: CASSLHSQNTGELFF. The CDR3 nucleotides read TGTGCCAGCAGCTTACACAGCCAGAACACCGGGGAGCTGTTTTTT.

V and J are TRBV30 and TRBJ1-6; D call uncertain. CDR1 and CDR2 from the germline V gene are GTSNPN and SVGIG (reference sequence). The V end was cut by 4 bases, the J end by 4 bases, with 5 bases between. The CDR3 covers 12 residues. CDR3 in amino acids: CAWNSYNSPLHF. CDR3 coding DNA: TGTGCCTGGAACAGTTATAATTCACCCCTCCACTTT.

The rearrangement uses TRBV7-9 and TRBJ2-3; 7 bases line up with TRBD1. The CDR3 contains 16 residues. Per the germline V gene, CDR1 is SEHNR and CDR2 is FQNEAQ (reference sequence). V gave up 5 bases and J gave up 6 bases; unmatched junction bases: 14. CDR3 sequence reads: CASSGVDRETQDTQYF. The CDR3 DNA reads TGTGCCAGCAGCGGTGTTGACAGGGAGACCCAGGATACGCAGTATTTT.

The chain links TRBV14 to TRBJ2-1; 10 nucleotides line up with TRBD2. The CDR3 sequence is 15 residues long. V shed 1 base, J shed 6 bases, and the junction held 3 bases outside the gene matches. Germline V lookup: CDR1 SGHDN, CDR2 FVKESK. The CDR3 nucleotides are TGTGCCAGCAGCCAAGTAGCGGGGGGCATCAATGAGCAGTTCTTC. Its translation: CASSQVAGGINEQFF.

The chain carries TRBV11-2 and TRBJ1-5, with 7 bases aligning to TRBD1. The junction had 5 bases not matched to a gene; V was cut back by 5 bases and J by 4 bases. The CDR3 contains 14 residues. Germline CDR1 is SGHAT and CDR2 is FQNNGV. CDR3 sequence reads: CASSRGQRNQPQHF. CDR3 in DNA: TGTGCCAGCAGCCGGGGACAGCGAAATCAGCCCCAGCATTTT.

The CDR3 loop reads CAISGGDGNYGYTF. The CDR3, as DNA: TGTGCCATCAGTGGTGGGGACGGAAACTATGGCTACACCTTC. This rearrangement joins TRBV10-3 to TRBJ1-2; a weak D match, TRBD1 (5 bases). Trimming cost V 4 bases and J 2 bases, with 11 bases left between them. Germline loops: CDR1 ENHRY, CDR2 SYGVKD. This CDR3 spans 14 amino acids.

The rearrangement links TRBV4-2 to TRBJ2-3; 15 bases agree with TRBD2. Per the germline V gene, CDR1 is LGHNA and CDR2 is YNFKEQ. J gave up 6 bases and V 1 base, and 5 bases lay outside the gene matches. This CDR3 has 17 residues. CDR3 region: CASSQGTSGGARDTQYF. CDR3 bases: TGTGCCAGCAGCCAAGGGACTAGCGGGGGGGCCCGGGATACGCAGTATTTT.

V gene TRBV7-9 combines with J gene TRBJ1-6, with 8 bases aligning to TRBD1. There are 15 residues in the CDR3. V gave up 6 bases and J gave up 6 bases; unmatched junction bases: 7. Germline V gene data show CDR1 as SEHNR and CDR2 as FQNEAQ (reference sequence). In DNA, the CDR3 is TGTGCCAGCAGGATAGGACAGGGACTTAATTCACCCCTCCACTTT. This codes for CASRIGQGLNSPLHF.

This rearrangement joins TRBV19 to TRBJ2-7, with TRBD1 matching 9 bases. The CDR3 spans 15 residues. Trimming at V came to 1 base and at J to 5 bases, leaving 6 bases not matched to a gene. Germline V gene sequence: CDR1 LNHDA, CDR2 SQIVND (reference sequence). CDR3 residues: CASSIGAGQGDEQYF. The CDR3 DNA is TGTGCCAGTAGTATAGGGGCGGGACAGGGCGACGAGCAGTACTTC.

The V call is TRBV4-1, the J call TRBJ2-6; 9 nucleotides line up with TRBD1. From germline, CDR1 is MGHRA and CDR2 YSYEKL. The CDR3 contains 20 residues. V gave up 2 bases and J gave up 0 bases; unmatched junction bases: 11. This chain's CDR3 is CASSQSPGQGTLSGANVLTF. The CDR3 DNA is TGCGCCAGCAGCCAATCCCCCGGACAGGGGACCCTCTCTGGGGCCAACGTCCTGACTTTC.

This clone was observed a single time. The V and J genes are TRBV10-1 and TRBJ1-6, with D possibly TRBD1 on 5 matching bases. Germline lookup yields CDR1 WNHNN and CDR2 SYGVQD (reference sequence). There are 14 residues in the CDR3. Trimming took off 3 bases at V and 5 bases at J, with 8 bases between the two ends. CDR3 in amino acids: CASSESRDNSPLHF. The CDR3, as DNA: TGCGCCAGCAGTGAAAGCAGGGATAATTCACCCCTCCACTTT.

The chain links TRBV2 to TRBJ2-5, with TRBD2 identical over 9 bases. The CDR3 runs 15 residues. V was pared by 4 bases and J by 4 bases, with 7 bases of the junction left unmatched. Germline assignment: CDR1 SNHLY and CDR2 FYNNEI. The CDR3 nucleotides read TGTGCCAGCAGTGTCGTTAGCGGGGGTGGAGAGACCCAGTACTTC. Amino acids: CASSVVSGGGETQYF.

The chain combines TRBV10-3 with TRBJ2-3, with D possibly TRBD1 on 5 matching bases. V was cut by 0 bases and J by 0 bases, with 10 bases left in between. Germline-derived CDR1 and CDR2 are ENHRY and SYGVKD. This CDR3 spans 16 amino acids. This CDR3 reads CAISESRGTSTDTQYF. The CDR3 DNA sequence: TGTGCCATCAGTGAGTCAAGGGGAACTAGCACAGATACGCAGTATTTT.

This chain connects TRBV7-2 to TRBJ1-2, with 9 bases aligning to TRBD1. The CDR3 totals 15 residues. The V and J ends lost 5 bases and 5 bases, in that order; junction bases with no gene match: 9. The germline V gene has CDR1 SGHTA and CDR2 FQGNSA. In DNA form, the CDR3 reads TGTGCCAGCAGCCCCCGAGCCGGGACAGGGTATGGCTACACCTTC. Translated: CASSPRAGTGYGYTF.

This sequence joins TRBV6-1 and TRBJ1-1, with D tentatively TRBD1 (5 bases). Trimming shortened V by 6 bases and J by 4 bases, and 15 bases separated the two germline ends. Per the germline V gene, CDR1 is MNHNS and CDR2 is SASEGT. This CDR3 region has 14 residues. CDR3 sequence (DNA): TGTGCCAGCAGCGCTGGGGCAGGGCTCACTGAAGCTTTCTTT. It encodes CASSAGAGLTEAFF.